This T cell receptor beta chain appears in the sequencing data of a study of radiation and T cells in renal cell carcinoma. Trimming cost V 4 bases and J 0 bases; bases outside gene matches: 2. Germline-derived CDR1 and CDR2 are MNHNS and SASEGT. The length of the CDR3 is 15 residues. Clones were sequenced by immunoSEQ multiplex PCR, and TCRdb holds only the in-frame ones, with some missing. The profile shows 140,000 or so clones, about 88% of them singletons. Time point in this sample: baseline pretreatment blood. This sample's treatment: 15 Gy SBRT to primary tumor, nephrectomy 4 weeks later. The source of this sequence is a woman aged 45-65 years with renal cell carcinoma. The sample in question was blood, obtained from a patient whose treatment included radiotherapy and nephrectomy. This chain uses TRBV6-1 with TRBJ1-5; 8 nucleotides match TRBD1. CDR3 sequence (DNA): TGTGCCAGCAGTGGACAGGGGACTAGCAATCAGCCCCAGCATTTT. It yields the protein CASSGQGTSNQPQHF.